This paragraph covers one T cell receptor (beta chain) sequence. Some clones are missing from TCRdb's copy, which holds only in-frame ones; the method was immunoSEQ multiplex PCR. The sample carries about 94,000 clones, roughly 93% recorded once. This record belongs to a study of Tregs in tolerant kidney transplant recipients. Per the germline V gene, CDR1 is SGDLS and CDR2 is YYNGEE. V lost 0 bases, J lost 4 bases, and 8 bases lay in between. This CDR3 spans 14 amino acids. Source: CD4+ T cells from blood, taken before the transplant. The chain combines TRBV9 with TRBJ1-3, with D unclear. The source is a human donor who received a combined kidney and bone marrow transplant. The CDR3 sequence is CASSVGPGGNTIYF. CDR3 coding DNA: TGTGCCAGCAGCGTAGGCCCCGGGGGAAACACCATATATTTT.